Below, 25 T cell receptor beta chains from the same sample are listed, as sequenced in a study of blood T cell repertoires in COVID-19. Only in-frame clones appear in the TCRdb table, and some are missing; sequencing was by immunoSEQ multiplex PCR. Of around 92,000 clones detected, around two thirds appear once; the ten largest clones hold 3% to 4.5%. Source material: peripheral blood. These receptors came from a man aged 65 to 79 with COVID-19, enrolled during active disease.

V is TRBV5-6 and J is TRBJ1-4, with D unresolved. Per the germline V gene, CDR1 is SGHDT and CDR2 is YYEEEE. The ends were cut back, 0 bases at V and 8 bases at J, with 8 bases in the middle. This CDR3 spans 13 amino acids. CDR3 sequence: CASSLGFREKLFF. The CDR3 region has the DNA TGTGCCAGCAGCTTGGGCTTTCGGGAAAAACTGTTTTTT.

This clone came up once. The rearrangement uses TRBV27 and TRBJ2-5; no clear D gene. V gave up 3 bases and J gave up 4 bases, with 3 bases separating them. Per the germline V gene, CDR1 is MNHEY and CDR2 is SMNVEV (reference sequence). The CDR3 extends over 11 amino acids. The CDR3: CASSFLETQYF. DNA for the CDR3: TGTGCCAGCAGTTTCTTAGAGACCCAGTACTTC.

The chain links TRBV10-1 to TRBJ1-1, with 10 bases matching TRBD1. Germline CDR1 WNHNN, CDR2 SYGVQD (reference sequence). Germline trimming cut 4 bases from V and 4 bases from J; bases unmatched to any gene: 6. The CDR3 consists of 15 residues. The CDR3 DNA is TGCGCCAGCAGTGGAAGACAGGGGGCCCCCACTGAAGCTTTCTTT. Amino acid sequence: CASSGRQGAPTEAFF.

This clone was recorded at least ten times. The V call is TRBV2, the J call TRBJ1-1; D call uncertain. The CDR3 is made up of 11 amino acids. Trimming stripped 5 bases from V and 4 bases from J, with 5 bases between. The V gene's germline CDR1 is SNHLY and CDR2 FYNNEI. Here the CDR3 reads CASSPLTEAFF. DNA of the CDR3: TGTGCCAGCAGTCCCCTCACTGAAGCTTTCTTT. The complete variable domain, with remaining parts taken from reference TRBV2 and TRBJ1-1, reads EPEVTQTPSHQVTQMGQEVILRCVPISNHLYFYWYRQILGQKVEFLVSFYNNEISEKSEIFDDQFSVERPDGSNFTLKIRSTKLEDSAMYFCASSPLTEAFFGQGTRLTVV.

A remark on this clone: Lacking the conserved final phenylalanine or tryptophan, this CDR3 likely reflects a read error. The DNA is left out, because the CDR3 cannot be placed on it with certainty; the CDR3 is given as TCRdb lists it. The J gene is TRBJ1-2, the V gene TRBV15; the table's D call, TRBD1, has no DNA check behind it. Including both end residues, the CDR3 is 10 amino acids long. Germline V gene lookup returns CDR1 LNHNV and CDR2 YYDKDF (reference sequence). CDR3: CATSGQGVME.

CDR3 in DNA: TGTGCCATCAGTGAGTCTAGATTGGGGCGGGGGACTTACAATGAGCAGTTCTTC. Translated: CAISESRLGRGTYNEQFF. V gene TRBV10-3 combines with J gene TRBJ2-1, with TRBD2 matching over 7 bases. The CDR3 is 18 amino acids. Unmatched junction bases numbered 12, after V lost 0 bases and J lost 4 bases. Germline CDR1 reads ENHRY; CDR2 reads SYGVKD.

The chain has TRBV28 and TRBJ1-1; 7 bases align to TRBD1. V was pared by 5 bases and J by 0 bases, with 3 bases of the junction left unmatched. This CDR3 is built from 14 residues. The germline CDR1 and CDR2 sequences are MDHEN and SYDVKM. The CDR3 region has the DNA TGTGCCAGCAGTAGACAGGGTATGAACACTGAAGCTTTCTTT. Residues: CASSRQGMNTEAFF.

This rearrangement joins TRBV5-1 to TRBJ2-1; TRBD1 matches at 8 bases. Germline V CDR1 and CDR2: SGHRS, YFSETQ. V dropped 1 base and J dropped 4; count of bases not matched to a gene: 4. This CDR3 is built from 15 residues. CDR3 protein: CASSLTGGLYNEQFF. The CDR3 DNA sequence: TGCGCCAGCAGCTTGACAGGGGGACTGTACAATGAGCAGTTCTTC.

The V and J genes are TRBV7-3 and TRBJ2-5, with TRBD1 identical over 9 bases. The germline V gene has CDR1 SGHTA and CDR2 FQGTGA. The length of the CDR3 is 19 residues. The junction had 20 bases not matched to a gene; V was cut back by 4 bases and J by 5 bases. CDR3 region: CASSCGGRGTGGEFETQYF. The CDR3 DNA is TGTGCCAGCAGCTGCGGCGGTCGGGGAACAGGGGGCGAGTTCGAGACCCAGTACTTC. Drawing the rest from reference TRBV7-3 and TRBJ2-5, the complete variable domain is GAGVSQTPSNKVTEKGKYVELRCDPISGHTALYWYRQSLGQGPEFLIYFQGTGAADDSGLPNDRFFAVRPEGSVSTLKIQRTERGDSAVYLCASSCGGRGTGGEFETQYFGPGTRLLVL.

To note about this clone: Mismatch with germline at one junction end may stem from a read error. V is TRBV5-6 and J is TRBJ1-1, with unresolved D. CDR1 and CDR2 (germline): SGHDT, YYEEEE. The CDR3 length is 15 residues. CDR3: CASSLERGWNSEAFF. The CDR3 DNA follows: TGTGCCAGCAGCTTGGAGAGAGGATGGAACTCTGAAGCTTTCTTT.

The CDR3 DNA is TGTGCCAGCTCACCACTTGTTTTAGCCGGGACTAGCGGGAGCTATGAGCAGTTCTTC. Translated, it gives CASSPLVLAGTSGSYEQFF. The gene calls are TRBV18 and TRBJ2-1; 14 positions agree with TRBD2. V was pared by 1 base and J by 8 bases, with 13 bases of the junction left unmatched. The CDR3 has 19 residues. CDR1 is KGHSH and CDR2 is LQKENI in the germline V gene.

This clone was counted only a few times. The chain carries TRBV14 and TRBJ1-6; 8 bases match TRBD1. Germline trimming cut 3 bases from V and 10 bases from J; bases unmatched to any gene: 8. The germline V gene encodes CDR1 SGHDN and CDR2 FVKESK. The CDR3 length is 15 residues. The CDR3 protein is CASSQIGQGWSPLHF. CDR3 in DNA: TGTGCCAGCAGCCAGATTGGACAGGGCTGGTCACCCCTCCACTTT.

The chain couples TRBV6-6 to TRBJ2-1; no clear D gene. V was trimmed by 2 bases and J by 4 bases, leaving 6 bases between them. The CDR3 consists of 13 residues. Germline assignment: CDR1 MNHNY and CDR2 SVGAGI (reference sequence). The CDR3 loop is CASSYESYNEQFF. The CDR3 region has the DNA TGTGCCAGCAGTTACGAGTCTTACAATGAGCAGTTCTTC.

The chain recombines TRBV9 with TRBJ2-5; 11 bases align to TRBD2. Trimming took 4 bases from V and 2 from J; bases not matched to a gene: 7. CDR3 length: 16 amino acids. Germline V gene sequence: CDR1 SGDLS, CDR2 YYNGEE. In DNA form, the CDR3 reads TGTGCCAGCAGCTCTCTGGGACTAGCGGAGCAAGAGACCCAGTACTTC. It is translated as CASSSLGLAEQETQYF.

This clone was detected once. CDR3 region: CASSYSTRINEQFF. As DNA, the CDR3 is TGTGCCAGCAGTTACTCGACGCGGATCAATGAGCAGTTCTTC. The V gene is TRBV6-2 or TRBV6-3, the J gene TRBJ2-1; D is ambiguous. The length of the CDR3 is 14 residues. Germline V gene data show CDR1 as MNHEY and CDR2 as SVGEGT. Trimming pared 0 bases from V and 6 bases from J, leaving 9 bases between.

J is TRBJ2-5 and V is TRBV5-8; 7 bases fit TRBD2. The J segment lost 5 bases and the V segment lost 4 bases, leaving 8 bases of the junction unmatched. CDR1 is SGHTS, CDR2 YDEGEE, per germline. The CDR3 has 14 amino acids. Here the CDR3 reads CASSVGLGRETQYF. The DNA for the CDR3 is TGTGCCAGCAGCGTCGGACTCGGGAGGGAGACCCAGTACTTC.

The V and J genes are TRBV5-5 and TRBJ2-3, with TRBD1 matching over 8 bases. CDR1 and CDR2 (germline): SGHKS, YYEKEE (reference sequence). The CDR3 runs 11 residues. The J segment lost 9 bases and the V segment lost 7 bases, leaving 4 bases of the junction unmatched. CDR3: CASRDRGTQYF. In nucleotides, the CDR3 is TGTGCCAGCCGAGACAGGGGAACGCAGTATTTT. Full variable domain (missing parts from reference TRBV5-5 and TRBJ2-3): DAGVTQSPTHLIKTRGQQVTLRCSPISGHKSVSWYQQVLGQGPQFIFQYYEKEERGRGNFPDRFSARQFPNYSSELNVNALLLGDSALYLCASRDRGTQYFGPGTRLTVL.

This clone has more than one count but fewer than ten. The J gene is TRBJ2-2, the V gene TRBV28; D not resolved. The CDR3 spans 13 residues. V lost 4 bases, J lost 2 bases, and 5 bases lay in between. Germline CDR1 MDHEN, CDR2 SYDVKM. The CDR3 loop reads CASSSTNTGELFF. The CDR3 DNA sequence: TGTGCCAGCAGTTCGACTAACACCGGGGAGCTGTTTTTT.

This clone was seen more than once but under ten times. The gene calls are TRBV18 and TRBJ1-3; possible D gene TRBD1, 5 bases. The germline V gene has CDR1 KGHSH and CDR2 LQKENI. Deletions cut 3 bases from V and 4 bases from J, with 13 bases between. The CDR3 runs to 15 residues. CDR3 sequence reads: CASSPLGGVGNTIYF. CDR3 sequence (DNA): TGTGCCAGCTCACCGCTCGGAGGGGTCGGAAACACCATATATTTT.

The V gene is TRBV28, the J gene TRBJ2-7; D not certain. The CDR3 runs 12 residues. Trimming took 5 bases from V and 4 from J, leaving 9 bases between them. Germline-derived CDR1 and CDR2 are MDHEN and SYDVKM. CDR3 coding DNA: TGTGCCAGCAGTCCGGAGCGATACGAGCAGTACTTC. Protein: CASSPERYEQYF.

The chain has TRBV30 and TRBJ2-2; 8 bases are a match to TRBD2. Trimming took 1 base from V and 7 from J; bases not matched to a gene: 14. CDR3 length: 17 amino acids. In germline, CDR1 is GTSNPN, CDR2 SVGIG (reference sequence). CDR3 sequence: CAWSGQEEREWIGELFF. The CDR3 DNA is TGTGCCTGGAGTGGACAGGAGGAGCGGGAGTGGATCGGGGAGCTGTTTTTT.

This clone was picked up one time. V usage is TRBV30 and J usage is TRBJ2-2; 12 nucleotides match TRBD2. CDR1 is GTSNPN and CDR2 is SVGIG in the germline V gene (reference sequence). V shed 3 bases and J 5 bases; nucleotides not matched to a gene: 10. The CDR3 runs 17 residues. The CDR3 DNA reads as TGTGCCTGGAGCGTTACTAGCGGGAGGTGGGGGACCGGGGAGCTGTTTTTT. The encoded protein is CAWSVTSGRWGTGELFF.

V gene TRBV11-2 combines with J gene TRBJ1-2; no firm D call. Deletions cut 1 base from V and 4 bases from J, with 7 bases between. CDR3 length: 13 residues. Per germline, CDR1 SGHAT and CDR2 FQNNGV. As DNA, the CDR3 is TGTGCCAGCAGCTTAGGACTGGGCTATGGCTACACCTTC. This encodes CASSLGLGYGYTF.

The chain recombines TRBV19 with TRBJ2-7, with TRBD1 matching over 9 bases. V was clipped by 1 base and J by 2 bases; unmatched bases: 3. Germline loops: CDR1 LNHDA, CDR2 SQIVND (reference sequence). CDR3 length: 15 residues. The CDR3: CASSIGGQGPYEQYF. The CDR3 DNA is TGTGCCAGTAGTATAGGAGGACAGGGGCCCTACGAGCAGTACTTC.

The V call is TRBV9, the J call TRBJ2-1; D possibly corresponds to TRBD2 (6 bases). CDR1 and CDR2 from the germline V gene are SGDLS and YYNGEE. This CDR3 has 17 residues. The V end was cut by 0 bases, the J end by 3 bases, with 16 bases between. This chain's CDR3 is CASSVDPAGSFYNEQFF. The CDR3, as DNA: TGTGCCAGCAGCGTAGACCCAGCGGGTAGTTTCTACAATGAGCAGTTCTTC.